The 25 T cell receptor beta chains reported below all come from one sample, sequenced in a study of blood T cell repertoires in COVID-19 (dated by TCRdb to 2020 to 2021). The library was generated by the immunoSEQ multiplex PCR assay. The table comes from immuneACCESS by way of TCRdb, which keeps in-frame sequences with V and J called. Part of the clones is missing from these tables; in studies checked, under half for an unresolved V gene and the rest for unknown reasons. The sample table shows a few hundred thousand clones, and roughly 84% are seen once. The ten largest clones add up to roughly 8.7% of the sample. Sequencing used peripheral blood. These receptor sequences come from a middle-aged man with active or convalescent COVID-19.

The rearrangement joins TRBV7-8 to TRBJ2-3, with 10 positions matching TRBD2. CDR1 is SGHVS and CDR2 is FQNEAQ in the germline V gene. With V trimmed by 2 bases and J by 4 bases, 9 bases remained unmatched. This CDR3 region has 17 residues. The CDR3 DNA sequence: TGTGCCAGCAGCTTACGGTTAGCGGGGGGAAGGCCAGATACGCAGTATTTT. It encodes CASSLRLAGGRPDTQYF.

The genes are TRBV11-3 and TRBJ2-3, with D possibly matching TRBD1 (5 bases). Germline CDR1 and CDR2: SGHNT and YENEEA. CDR3 length equals 15 residues. Trimming took off 0 bases at V and 4 bases at J, with 11 bases between the two ends. CDR3 nucleotide sequence: TGTGCCAGCAGCTTAGACCGGACAAACGCAGATACGCAGTATTTT. Its translation is CASSLDRTNADTQYF.

The V and J genes are TRBV28 and TRBJ2-7, with 7 bases aligning to TRBD1. The CDR3 loop spans 12 amino acids. The germline V gene has CDR1 MDHEN and CDR2 SYDVKM. V dropped 4 bases and J dropped 4; count of bases not matched to a gene: 1. The CDR3 DNA reads as TGTGCCAGCAGTTCAGGGGGTTACGAGCAGTACTTC. Translated, it gives CASSSGGYEQYF.

The chain recombines TRBV3-1 (or the pseudogene TRBV3-2) with TRBJ1-1; TRBD1 agrees at 7 bases. CDR1 and CDR2 (germline): LGHDT, YNNKEL (reference sequence). The CDR3 extends over 15 amino acids. Trimming at V came to 1 base and at J to 10 bases, leaving 12 bases not matched to a gene. In DNA, the CDR3 is TGTGCCAGCAGCCAAGGTCAGATGGGACAGCCTCGAGCTTTCTTT. Its protein product is CASSQGQMGQPRAFF.

The genes are TRBV5-1 and TRBJ2-7; TRBD1 aligns across 7 bases. The CDR3 spans 14 residues. Germline V gene sequence: CDR1 SGHRS, CDR2 YFSETQ. V shed 0 bases, J shed 4 bases, and the junction held 4 bases outside the gene matches. DNA for the CDR3: TGCGCCAGCAGCTTGGGGAGACAGGGATACGAGCAGTACTTC. Its protein product is CASSLGRQGYEQYF.

The genes are TRBV11-2 and TRBJ2-7; possibly TRBD1 for D (6 bases). Between the trimmed V and J ends, which lost 8 bases and 4 bases, there was a span of 24 bases. The CDR3 sequence is 16 residues long. The germline CDR1 and CDR2 sequences are SGHAT and FQNNGV. CDR3 residues: CASGSQGLSSPYEQYF. In DNA, the CDR3 is TGTGCCAGCGGCAGCCAGGGGCTATCATCCCCATACGAGCAGTACTTC.

The J gene is TRBJ1-2, the V gene TRBV7-9; unclear D gene. There are 13 residues in the CDR3. Germline CDR1 is SEHNR and CDR2 is FQNEAQ (reference sequence). Deletions cut 2 bases from V and 0 bases from J, with 4 bases between. The DNA of the CDR3 is TGTGCCAGCAGCTTACCTTCTAACTATGGCTACACCTTC. This translates into CASSLPSNYGYTF.

The chain carries TRBV2 and TRBJ2-7; tentatively, D is TRBD2 (6 bases). This CDR3 has 13 residues. The germline CDR1 and CDR2 sequences are SNHLY and FYNNEI. Trimming took 8 bases from V and 7 from J, leaving 18 bases between them. As DNA, the CDR3 is TGTGCCAGCGGGGGTGGAGGGCACGGGGAGCAGTACTTC. It codes for CASGGGGHGEQYF.

The rearrangement joins TRBV4-2 to TRBJ1-1; TRBD1 might be the D (5 bases). The V end lost 1 base, the J end lost 4 bases, and 16 bases lay between the germline ends. Germline CDR1 LGHNA, CDR2 YNFKEQ. This CDR3 spans 16 amino acids. CDR3 residues: CASSQVALGGSTEAFF. In DNA form, the CDR3 reads TGTGCCAGCAGCCAAGTCGCCCTTGGGGGGAGCACTGAAGCTTTCTTT.

The V call is TRBV7-3, the J call TRBJ1-5; D is uncertain. Germline V CDR1 and CDR2: SGHTA, FQGTGA. The CDR3 covers 10 residues. Trimming stripped 5 bases from V and 10 bases from J, with 6 bases between. The CDR3 region is CASSMRPQHF. The CDR3 nucleotides are TGTGCCAGCAGCATGAGACCCCAGCATTTT.

In its sample, this clone was seen once. The chain carries TRBV6-6 and TRBJ2-7; 11 nucleotides agree with TRBD2. V trimming: 4 bases; J trimming: 4 bases; junction bases outside the gene matches: 0. The CDR3 spans 13 residues. CDR1 MNHNY and CDR2 SVGAGI come from the germline V gene (reference sequence). This CDR3 is CASSLAGGYEQYF. DNA of the CDR3: TGTGCCAGCAGTTTAGCGGGAGGGTACGAGCAGTACTTC.

This clone was recorded only once. This chain uses TRBV6-5 with TRBJ1-3; D call uncertain. The CDR3 sequence is 12 residues long. Germline loops: CDR1 MNHEY, CDR2 SVGAGI. Trimming cost V 6 bases and J 8 bases, with 11 bases left between them. The CDR3 region is CASSQERDTIYF. The CDR3 coding sequence is TGTGCCAGCAGCCAGGAAAGAGACACCATATATTTT.

The V and J genes are TRBV18 and TRBJ2-7, with 10 bases matching TRBD2. Germline V lookup: CDR1 KGHSH, CDR2 LQKENI. This CDR3 has 18 residues. The junction had 16 bases not matched to a gene; V was cut back by 2 bases and J by 6 bases. The CDR3 DNA reads as TGTGCCAGCTCACCAAGGGCTAGCGGGAGAGAGAGGAGGCCCGAGCAGTACTTC. It codes for CASSPRASGRERRPEQYF.

The chain employs TRBV4-2 and TRBJ2-1; perhaps TRBD1 as D (6 bases). From germline, CDR1 is LGHNA and CDR2 YNFKEQ. CDR3 size: 14 residues. V lost 1 base to trimming and J lost 7 bases, with 11 bases between them. The CDR3 DNA follows: TGTGCCAGCAGCCAAGGACAGGTTTTTAATGAGCAGTTCTTC. Its translation: CASSQGQVFNEQFF.

The chain is built from TRBV20-1 and TRBJ1-1; TRBD1 might be the D (6 bases). CDR3 length: 11 residues. The germline gives CDR1 DFQATT, CDR2 SNEGSKA (reference sequence). V was trimmed by 3 bases and J by 9 bases, leaving 11 bases between them. The CDR3: CSARARDKAFF. As DNA, the CDR3 is TGCAGTGCTAGGGCCCGGGACAAAGCTTTCTTT.

The chain has TRBV6-5 and TRBJ2-2; D is unresolved. The V gene lost 6 bases and the J gene lost 3 bases, with 5 bases spanning the gap. Germline CDR1 is MNHEY and CDR2 is SVGAGI. The CDR3 spans 12 residues. The DNA for the CDR3 is TGTGCCAGCAGAGTAGACACCGGGGAGCTGTTTTTT. Protein product: CASRVDTGELFF.

The chain combines TRBV15 with TRBJ2-7; 11 positions match TRBD2. Germline lookup yields CDR1 LNHNV and CDR2 YYDKDF (reference sequence). V lost 1 base and J lost 0; bases outside the gene matches: 14. The CDR3 extends over 20 amino acids. The DNA of the CDR3 is TGTGCCACCAGCAGAGTCGGGGGGGCTAGCGGGAGGACCGTCTCCTACGAGCAGTACTTC. Translating it yields CATSRVGGASGRTVSYEQYF.

The CDR3 sequence: CASSEEGGHSYEQYF. DNA for the CDR3: TGTGCCAGCAGTGAAGAGGGAGGCCACTCCTACGAGCAGTACTTC. This chain connects TRBV6-1 to TRBJ2-7, with TRBD2 as a possible D gene (6 bases). CDR3 length equals 15 residues. V was clipped by 1 base and J by 0 bases, with 10 bases between them. Looked up from germline, CDR1 is MNHNS and CDR2 is SASEGT.

The genes are TRBV5-1 and TRBJ2-7, with D uncertain. From germline, CDR1 is SGHRS and CDR2 YFSETQ. Between the trimmed V and J ends, which lost 0 bases and 0 bases, there was a span of 7 bases. The CDR3 covers 14 residues. The CDR3 nucleotides read TGCGCCAGCAGCTTGGAGTACAGCTCCTACGAGCAGTACTTC. It yields the protein CASSLEYSSYEQYF.

The chain has TRBV11-2 and TRBJ1-2; D remains ambiguous. The CDR3 spans 14 residues. The V gene's germline CDR1 is SGHAT and CDR2 FQNNGV. V was clipped by 5 bases and J by 0 bases, with 10 bases between them. In DNA, the CDR3 is TGTGCCAGCAGCCGTGACCGGGCTAACTATGGCTACACCTTC. It specifies CASSRDRANYGYTF.

J is TRBJ1-6 and V is TRBV5-8; the D gene is possibly TRBD1 (6 bases). V was shortened by 4 bases and J by 6 bases, with 17 bases between the two germline ends. The CDR3 is 16 amino acids. Per germline, CDR1 SGHTS and CDR2 YDEGEE. CDR3 sequence (DNA): TGTGCCAGCAGCGACGTCTTTCGACAGGTTAATTCACCCCTCCACTTT. Translated: CASSDVFRQVNSPLHF.

The V and J genes are TRBV30 and TRBJ1-3; D is possibly TRBD1 (6 bases). The V and J ends lost 4 bases and 3 bases respectively, with 13 bases between them. Germline CDR1 reads GTSNPN; CDR2 reads SVGIG (reference sequence). This CDR3 has 14 residues. Here the CDR3 DNA reads TGTGCCTGGACCACAGGGTTCGTTGGAAACACCATATATTTT. It codes for CAWTTGFVGNTIYF.

DNA of the CDR3: TGTGCCAGCACTGAGAGAGCTAACTATGGCTACACCTTC. Residues: CASTERANYGYTF. The genes are TRBV28 and TRBJ1-2; the D is unclear. The germline V gene encodes CDR1 MDHEN and CDR2 SYDVKM. This CDR3 is 13 amino acids long. Trimming removed 7 bases at V and 0 bases at J, with 9 bases between.

This clone has a single count. The rearrangement links TRBV5-6 to TRBJ1-5, with TRBD1 as a possible D gene (6 bases). The CDR3 has 13 residues. Germline CDR1 SGHDT, CDR2 YYEEEE. V lost 5 bases, J lost 7 bases, and 13 bases lay in between. The CDR3 DNA reads TGTGCCAGCAGAGAAACAGGGACCCAGCCCCAGCATTTT. Amino acids: CASRETGTQPQHF. Full variable domain (outside the CDR3, taken from reference TRBV5-6 and TRBJ1-5): DAGVTQSPTHLIKTRGQQVTLRCSPKSGHDTVSWYQQALGQGPQFIFQYYEEEERQRGNFPDRFSGHQFPNYSSELNVNALLLGDSALYLCASRETGTQPQHFGDGTRLSIL.

J is TRBJ1-2 and V is TRBV28; 9 bases match TRBD1. V trimming: 6 bases; J trimming: 2 bases; junction bases outside the gene matches: 10. Germline CDR1 MDHEN, CDR2 SYDVKM. The CDR3 spans 16 residues. The CDR3 coding sequence is TGTGCCAGCAGATACACGACCGGGACAGGGAACTATGGCTACACCTTC. Protein product: CASRYTTGTGNYGYTF.